This TCR beta chain is from a study of cytomegalovirus exposure and HLA in healthy donors. Study information: The 120 or so validation repertoires matched the 500 to 750 first-cohort repertoires in platform, a later analysis reported.

Assay used: immunoSEQ multiplex PCR; TCRdb lists only in-frame clones, some missing. This sample has approximately 60,000 clones, with 95% found just once. The donors were part of the validation cohort, which consisted of approximately 110 subjects and was separate from the first cohort of about 720 subjects. Study results and limitations: Listed as cytomegalovirus-associated were 164 TCR beta chains. Reports described diagnosis of cytomegalovirus status by the classifier as highly specific and sensitive.

On this clone: Antigen: not known.

This TCR derives from a woman aged 18-29 years in good health and CMV-seropositive. Sequenced: PBMCs.

DNA for the CDR3: TGCAGCGTTGCAGATAGGGGGGAGACCCAGTACTTC. This gives the protein CSVADRGETQYF. This chain connects TRBV29-1 to TRBJ2-5, with a weak D call TRBD1 (6 bases). Germline V gives CDR1 SQVTM, CDR2 ANQGSEA. The CDR3 is 12 amino acids. Trimming shortened V by 4 bases and J by 5 bases, and 11 bases separated the two germline ends.